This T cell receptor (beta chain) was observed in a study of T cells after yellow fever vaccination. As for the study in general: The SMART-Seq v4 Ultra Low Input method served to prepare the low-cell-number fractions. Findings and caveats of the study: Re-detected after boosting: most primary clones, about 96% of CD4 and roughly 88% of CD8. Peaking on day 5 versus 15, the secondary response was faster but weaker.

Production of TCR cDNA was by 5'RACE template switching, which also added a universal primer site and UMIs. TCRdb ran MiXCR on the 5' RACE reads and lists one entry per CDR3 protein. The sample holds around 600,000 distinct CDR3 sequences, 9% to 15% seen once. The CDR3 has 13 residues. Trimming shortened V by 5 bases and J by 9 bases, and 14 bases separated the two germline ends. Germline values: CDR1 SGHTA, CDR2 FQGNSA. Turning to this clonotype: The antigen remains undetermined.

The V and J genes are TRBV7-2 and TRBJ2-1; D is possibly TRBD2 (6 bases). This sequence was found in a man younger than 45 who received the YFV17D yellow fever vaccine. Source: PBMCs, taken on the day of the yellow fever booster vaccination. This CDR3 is CASSQGTPTEQFF. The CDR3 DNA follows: TGTGCCAGCAGCCAAGGGACTCCGACTGAGCAGTTCTTC.